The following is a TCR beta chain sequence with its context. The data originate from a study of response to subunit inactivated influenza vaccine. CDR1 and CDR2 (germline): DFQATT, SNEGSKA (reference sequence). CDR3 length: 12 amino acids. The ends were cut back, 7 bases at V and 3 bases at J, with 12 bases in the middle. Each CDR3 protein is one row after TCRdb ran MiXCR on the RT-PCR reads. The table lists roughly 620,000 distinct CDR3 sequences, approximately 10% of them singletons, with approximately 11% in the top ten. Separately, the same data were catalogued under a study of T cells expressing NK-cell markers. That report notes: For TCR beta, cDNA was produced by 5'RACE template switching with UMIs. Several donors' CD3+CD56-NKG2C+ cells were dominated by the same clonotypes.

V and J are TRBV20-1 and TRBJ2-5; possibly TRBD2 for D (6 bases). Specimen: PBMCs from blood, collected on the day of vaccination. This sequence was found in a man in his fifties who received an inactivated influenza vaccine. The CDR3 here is CSVTGSKETQYF. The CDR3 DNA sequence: TGCAGTGTTACCGGGAGCAAAGAGACCCAGTACTTC.